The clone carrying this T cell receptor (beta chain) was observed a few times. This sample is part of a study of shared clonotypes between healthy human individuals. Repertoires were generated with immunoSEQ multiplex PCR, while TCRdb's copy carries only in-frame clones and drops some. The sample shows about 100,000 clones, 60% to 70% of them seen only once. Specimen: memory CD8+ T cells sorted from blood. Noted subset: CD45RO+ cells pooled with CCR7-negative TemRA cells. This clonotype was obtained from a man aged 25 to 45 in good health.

CDR3 in DNA: TGTGCCAGCAGTGACTCGACAGGGGGCTACAATGAGCAGTTCTTC. This gives the protein CASSDSTGGYNEQFF. The chain combines TRBV6-4 with TRBJ2-1; 9 nucleotides line up with TRBD1. This CDR3 contains 15 residues. Trimming removed 0 bases from V and 3 bases from J; junction bases left unmatched: 0. Germline V gene lookup returns CDR1 MRHNA and CDR2 SNTAGT.